This TCR beta chain is from a study of Graves' ophthalmopathy and Graves' hyperthyroidism. General observations from the study: The model's prediction of ophthalmopathy progression had just over 70% sensitivity and approximately 72% specificity.

This CDR3 spans 13 amino acids. TCR beta CDR3 regions were amplified from RNA transcripts. Amplification began with first-round RT-PCR using HTBI primers, then second-round multiplex PCR was performed. TCRdb reprocessed the multiplex PCR reads via MiXCR and lists one record per CDR3 protein. The repertoire holds about 1.1 million distinct CDR3 sequences, with about two fifths as singletons. Aged 18 to 65, hyperthyroidism patients had been newly diagnosed, with under 2 months' duration. Certain patients, namely those with other autoimmune diseases, uncontrolled infections, pregnancy or lactation, were excluded. Physicians reached a diagnosis by relying on clinical symptoms, serum thyroxine, TRAb, thyroid ultrasound and orbital computed tomography. This clonotype was observed many times. Its matching antigen is unknown. The junction departs from germline at one end; a sequencing error may be responsible.

The sample taken for sequencing was peripheral blood or thyroid tissue (not recorded which). The chain carries TRBV12-3 or TRBV12-4 and TRBJ1-5; no reliable D call. This receptor was obtained from an adult man with Graves' hyperthyroidism. DNA for the CDR3: TGCGCCAGCAGCCTAGACGGAGGGCAGCCCCAGCATTTT. Protein: CASSLDGGQPQHF.